This T cell receptor (beta chain) was sequenced in a study of cytomegalovirus exposure and HLA in healthy donors. Notes on the study in general: Cytomegalovirus association was assigned to some 160 TCR beta chains. Testing in vitro showed a few CMV-associated chains specific for CMV antigens.

The CDR3 spans 15 residues. CDR1 is MNHEY, CDR2 SVGAGI, per germline. With V trimmed by 6 bases and J by 6 bases, 10 bases remained unmatched. Separation from the approximately 670-subject first cohort characterized the roughly 110-subject validation cohort, to which the donors belonged. Clones were sequenced by immunoSEQ multiplex PCR, and TCRdb holds only the in-frame ones, with some missing. The table has approximately 220,000 clones, about 89% seen once. In this sample, this clone turned up once. The antigen is unknown. This clonotype originated in a young woman in good health and CMV-seronegative. The chain joins TRBV6-5 to TRBJ1-5, with 8 bases that match TRBD1. What was sequenced was PBMCs. The CDR3: CASSKTTGGGQPQHF. The CDR3 bases are TGTGCCAGCAGCAAAACTACAGGGGGTGGTCAGCCCCAGCATTTT.